This T cell receptor beta chain is from a study of naive and memory T cell subsets. CDR1 and CDR2 (germline): SGHNT, YYREEE (reference sequence). The length of the CDR3 is 16 residues. With V trimmed by 4 bases and J by 6 bases, 14 bases remained unmatched. An equimolar mix of two oligonucleotides served as the beta constant-region primer for TRBC1 and TRBC2. The ligated cDNA underwent four PCR rounds using SP2 and nested alpha and beta constant-region primers. A 12-nucleotide UMI and the SP2 primer were added to the cDNA 3' end by oligonucleotide ligation. A single record per CDR3 protein comes from TCRdb applying MiXCR to the UMI-ligation and nested PCR reads. The sample includes some 110,000 distinct CDR3 sequences, about 14% seen only once; the top ten take 2.5% to 3%. Alpha and beta libraries were amplified separately from the second PCR onward. Study-level findings and limits: Findings for naive and memory subsets could not be checked against ground truth. Possibly reflecting memory cells re-expressing CD45RA, a few larger clonotypes occurred in naive repertoires, especially CD8.

The table lists this clonotype with many counts. The antigen is not known. V and J are TRBV5-4 and TRBJ2-3, with 7 bases lining up with TRBD2. Sequencing was carried out using naive CD8+ T cells from blood. This TCR was recovered from a human donor in good health. The CDR3 loop reads CASSLRRETPPDTQYF. The CDR3 bases are TGTGCCAGCAGCCTTAGGCGGGAGACTCCCCCGGATACGCAGTATTTT.